This section outlines one T cell receptor (beta chain) sequence together with its context. The target antigen is unknown. This specimen belongs to a study of stem cell transplantation in POMP-related autoinflammatory disease. Notes on the study in general: A trend toward lower repertoire diversity and greater clonality appeared in every analyzed T-cell subset of PRAID patients. In PRAID patients, the number of distinct TRB V-J gene pairings was restricted.

Clones were sequenced by immunoSEQ multiplex PCR, and TCRdb holds only the in-frame ones, with some missing. Among 11,000 or so clones listed, approximately 86% were seen once. Trimming stripped 5 bases from V and 2 bases from J, with 15 bases between. From germline, CDR1 is GTSNPN and CDR2 SVGIG (reference sequence). CDR3 size: 14 residues. This receptor was obtained from a human donor with POMP-related autoinflammation and immune dysregulation (PRAID). The sequenced sample was CD8+ T cells from PBMCs, obtained before stem cell transplantation. The V gene is TRBV30, the J gene TRBJ2-5, with a possible D match to TRBD1 (6 bases). Here the CDR3 DNA reads TGTGCCTGGGGGGCAGGGGCTTGGCAAGAGACCCAGTACTTC. Translated, it gives CAWGAGAWQETQYF.